This T cell receptor beta chain is from a study of memory CD4+ T cells and cytomegalovirus serostatus. About the study: This sample comes from healthy Belgian adults, fewer than ten CMV seropositive, around 26 seronegative.

Method: immunoSEQ multiplex PCR; TCRdb's copy keeps in-frame clones and lacks some. The data show about 31,000 clones, around 74% seen once. The sort gate was single viable CD3+CD4+CD8-CD45RO+ cells for memory CD4+ T cells. CDR1 and CDR2 (germline): MNHNY, SVGAGI (reference sequence). The CDR3 is made up of 15 amino acids. V shed 0 bases and J shed 1 base, with 9 bases lying between them. The sample comprised memory CD4+ T cells from blood. The receptor comes from an adult in good health and CMV-seronegative. Some clones in this sample may be carry-over from other donors' samples. V is TRBV6-6 and J is TRBJ2-5, with D uncertain. CDR3 bases: TGTGCCAGCAGTTACTCAGGGCCGAGCCAAGAGACCCAGTACTTC. This encodes CASSYSGPSQETQYF.